This is a list of T cell receptor beta chains from one sample in a study of T cell repertoires in cytomegalovirus infection. No antigen is known for these receptors. TCRdb independently ran MiXCR on the reads; one entry per CDR3 protein. Found here are roughly 120,000 distinct CDR3 sequences, approximately 30% of them singletons; the top ten hold under 65%. The sample consisted of CD8+ T cells from cultured PBMCs, taken from culture after CMV antigen stimulation. The origin of the receptors is a human donor in good health (CMV status not recorded). Some clones in this sample may be carry-over from other donors' samples. The CDR3 runs from the conserved cysteine through the conserved F or W. A D gene is named only where the DNA matches it firmly. Clone size is stated in some rows and not others, as once, few, many or a class when expanded.

D | J | size | V | length | DNA | CDR3
TRBD2 | TRBJ2-3 | few | TRBV10-3 | 16 | TGTGCCATCGGGGGGTTGGGTAGCGGGGGTACAGATACGCAGTATTTT | CAIGGLGSGGTDTQYF
- | TRBJ1-6 | many | TRBV7-9 | 19 | TGTGCCAGCAGTTTACCGGAGGAGGTGGGGAGATCCTATAATTCACCCCTCCACTTT | CASSLPEEVGRSYNSPLHF
- | TRBJ2-3 | few | TRBV7-6 | 16 | TGTGCCAGCAGCTTAGCAGGGGTTGGGAGCACAGATACGCAGTATTTT | CASSLAGVGSTDTQYF
- | TRBJ1-5 | few | TRBV7-8 | 17 | TGTGCCAGCAGCTCCCGGGCGGTCCCCGTGAGCAATCAGCCCCAGCATTTT | CASSSRAVPVSNQPQHF
TRBD1 | TRBJ1-2 | - | TRBV5-4 | 14 | TGTGCCAGCAGCTTGGTAACAGGGGATCTAGGCTACACCTTC | CASSLVTGDLGYTF
- | TRBJ1-4 | few | TRBV6-1 | 14 | TGTGCCAGCAGTGAAGAGGGGATCTATGAAAAACTGTTTTTT | CASSEEGIYEKLFF
TRBD2 | TRBJ2-7 | - | TRBV2 | 14 | TGTGCCAGCAGCCTTAGCGGGCTTACCTACGAGCAGTACTTC | CASSLSGLTYEQYF
- | TRBJ2-4 | - | TRBV7-2 | 17 | TGTGCCAGCAGCTTAAAGGGGGTCCCTAGCTCCAAAAACATTCAGTACTTC | CASSLKGVPSSKNIQYF
- | TRBJ1-4 | - | TRBV6-5 | 14 | TGTGCCAGCAGTTTCAACCAGGGGAGGGAAAAACTGTTTTTT | CASSFNQGREKLFF
TRBD1 | TRBJ2-7 | - | TRBV7-9 | 14 | TGTGCCAGCAGTACCGGGACAGGGGTTGACGAGCAGTACTTC | CASSTGTGVDEQYF
TRBD1 | TRBJ1-6 | few | TRBV7-8 | 15 | TGTGCCAGCAGCTTCTTGGACAGGGGAGATTCACCCCTCCACTTT | CASSFLDRGDSPLHF
- | TRBJ2-5 | few | TRBV18 | 14 | TGTGCCAGCTCTAACTTACCCGTCCAAGAGACCCAGTACTTC | CASSNLPVQETQYF
- | TRBJ2-5 | many | TRBV7-2 | 12 | TGTGCCAGCACACACGCGGATGGGACCCAGTACTTC | CASTHADGTQYF
- | TRBJ2-7 | - | TRBV4-1 | 16 | TGCGCCAGCAGCTTCTCCGGGCCTATAAAGTCCTACGAGCAGTACTTC | CASSFSGPIKSYEQYF
- | TRBJ2-7 | - | TRBV6-5 | 15 | TGTGCCAGCAGTTACTCGACAGTGAGCATCTACGAGCAGTACTTC | CASSYSTVSIYEQYF
- | TRBJ2-4 | - | TRBV7-3 | 13 | TGTGCCAGCAGCTTGGGGGCCAAAAACATTCAGTACTTC | CASSLGAKNIQYF
- | TRBJ2-7 | once | TRBV19 | 13 | TGTGCCAGTAGTCACGACATAACCTACGAGCAGTACTTC | CASSHDITYEQYF
TRBD1 | TRBJ2-1 | - | TRBV5-6 | 17 | TGTGCCAGCAGGAAAACAGGGGGTCCCTTCTCCTACAATGAGCAGTTCTTC | CASRKTGGPFSYNEQFF
- | TRBJ2-3 | - | TRBV5-6 | 12 | TGTGCCAGCAGCTCGTTAGGGGTAACGCAGTATTTT | CASSSLGVTQYF
- | TRBJ2-5 | - | TRBV28 | 14 | TGTGCCAGCAGTTTATCTGGGTTTAAAGAGACCCAGTACTTC | CASSLSGFKETQYF
- | TRBJ1-3 | - | TRBV4-1 | 18 | TGCGCCAGCAGCCAAGCTTTAGGCCACAGAACCTCTGGAAACACCATATATTTT | CASSQALGHRTSGNTIYF
- | TRBJ2-1 | few | TRBV11-2 | 17 | TGTGCCAGCAGCGGTGAGTTTGGCGGAAGCTCCTACAATGAGCAGTTCTTC | CASSGEFGGSSYNEQFF
- | TRBJ2-7 | - | TRBV6-6 | 13 | TGTGCCAGCAGCAACGGTGGGGAATACGAGCAGTACTTC | CASSNGGEYEQYF
- | TRBJ2-1 | - | TRBV12-3/TRBV12-4 | 18 | TGTGCCAGCAGTTTAGAGGGGGGACAATCCTACCTCTACAATGAGCAGTTCTTC | CASSLEGGQSYLYNEQFF
TRBD2 | TRBJ2-1 | - | TRBV11-2 | 16 | TGTGCCAGCAGCAAGACCACGGGGGGGCCCTACAATGAGCAGTTCTTC | CASSKTTGGPYNEQFF
- | TRBJ1-4 | few | TRBV11-2 | 15 | TGTGCCAGCAGCTTAGACGGCTTCGATAATGAAAAACTGTTTTTT | CASSLDGFDNEKLFF
TRBD1 | TRBJ2-7 | - | TRBV27 | 14 | TGTGCCAGCAGTTTGCCGGGACAGATGAACGAGCAGTACTTC | CASSLPGQMNEQYF
- | TRBJ2-7 | - | TRBV12-5 | 11 | TGTGCTAGTGGAACAGGGCTCGAGCAGTACTTC | CASGTGLEQYF
TRBD1 | TRBJ1-4 | few | TRBV12-3/TRBV12-4 | 14 | TGTGCCAGCAGTCACAGGGGGCAGGTTGAAAAACTGTTTTTT | CASSHRGQVEKLFF
- | TRBJ1-5 | many | TRBV28 | 16 | TGTGCCAGCAGTTTAAGTTGGGCCGCCTCCAATCAGCCCCAGCATTTT | CASSLSWAASNQPQHF
TRBD1 | TRBJ1-1 | few | TRBV4-3 | 13 | TGCGCCAGCAGCCAAGTGGGACAGAAGGAAGCTTTCTTT | CASSQVGQKEAFF
- | TRBJ1-2 | - | TRBV7-8 | 16 | TGTGCCAGCAGCTTTGGCAAGTCCGGAGCTAACTATGGCTACACCTTC | CASSFGKSGANYGYTF
TRBD1 | TRBJ1-2 | - | TRBV4-1 | 15 | TGCGCCAGCAGCCGTCCGACAGGGGGAAGCTATGGCTACACCTTC | CASSRPTGGSYGYTF
TRBD1 | TRBJ2-7 | few | TRBV11-2 | 15 | TGTGCCAGCAGCCGACCCGCCCAGGGGGTATACGAGCAGTACTTC | CASSRPAQGVYEQYF
TRBD1 | TRBJ2-1 | - | TRBV11-2 | 14 | TGTGCCAGCAGCTACCGGGACAGATACAATGAGCAGTTCTTC | CASSYRDRYNEQFF
- | TRBJ2-7 | few | TRBV5-6 | 11 | TGTGCCAGCAGCTCCCTGTACGAGCAGTACTTC | CASSSLYEQYF
TRBD2 | TRBJ2-1 | few | TRBV20-1 | 14 | TGCAGTGCTAGGGGACTAGCGGGGGCAGGTGAGCAGTTCTTC | CSARGLAGAGEQFF
- | TRBJ1-1 | - | TRBV19 | 16 | TGTGCCAGTAGTATCTTAGTTGGGGTCTTCGGGGGACGCGCTTTCTTT | CASSILVGVFGGRAFF
TRBD1 | TRBJ1-1 | few | TRBV7-6 | 15 | TGTGCCAGCAGCAACCCAGGGGGAGCGAACACTGAAGCTTTCTTT | CASSNPGGANTEAFF
- | TRBJ2-2 | many | TRBV11-2 | 15 | TGTGCCAGCAGCTACGACCCGACGGGAACCGGGGAGCTGTTTTTT | CASSYDPTGTGELFF
- | TRBJ2-1 | many | TRBV12-3/TRBV12-4 | 15 | TGTGCCAGCAGTTATTACCCTGTCAGCTACAATGAGCAGTTCTTC | CASSYYPVSYNEQFF
- | TRBJ1-1 | few | TRBV7-6 | 16 | TGTGCCAGCAGCTTAGACCGAACAGGGTTGAACACTGAAGCTTTCTTT | CASSLDRTGLNTEAFF
- | TRBJ1-2 | - | TRBV7-8 | 14 | TGTGCCAGCAGCTTAGCCAGGGGTTATTATGGCTACACCTTC | CASSLARGYYGYTF
TRBD1 | TRBJ2-1 | few | TRBV12-5 | 14 | TGTGCTAGTGCCGCTCCCGGGACAGTCGATGAGCAGTTCTTC | CASAAPGTVDEQFF
TRBD1 | TRBJ1-6 | - | TRBV5-6 | 14 | TGTGCCAGCAGCCCCCTCGACAGGGATTCACCCCTCCACTTT | CASSPLDRDSPLHF
- | TRBJ2-5 | many | TRBV7-9 | 16 | TGTGCCAGCAGCAGTATTTACACTCGGACGGAAGAGACCCAGTACTTC | CASSSIYTRTEETQYF
TRBD2 | TRBJ2-1 | - | TRBV29-1 | 12 | TGCAGCGTTGGGACTAGGGGCAATGAGCAGTTCTTC | CSVGTRGNEQFF
- | TRBJ1-4 | many | TRBV7-2 | 17 | TGTGCCAGCAGCTTATTTTTGTATGGAGCAACTAATGAAAAACTGTTTTTT | CASSLFLYGATNEKLFF
- | TRBJ1-4 | many | TRBV27 | 16 | TGTGCCAGCAGCCCGTTTTCGGGCGCAACTAATGAAAAACTGTTTTTT | CASSPFSGATNEKLFF
- | TRBJ2-7 | - | TRBV7-2 | 13 | TGTGCCAGCAGCTTACCGGAATTCTACGAGCAGTACTTC | CASSLPEFYEQYF
- | TRBJ2-5 | few | TRBV7-8 | 15 | TGTGCCAGCAGCTTCTCCCAGGGGCAGGGGGAGACCCAGTACTTC | CASSFSQGQGETQYF
TRBD1 | TRBJ2-7 | - | TRBV7-6 | 14 | TGTGCCAGCAGCCAGGGACAGGGACTCTACGAGCAGTACTTC | CASSQGQGLYEQYF
TRBD2 | TRBJ2-5 | - | TRBV7-8 | 13 | TGTGCCAGCGATGCGGGGGATCGGGAGACCCAGTACTTC | CASDAGDRETQYF
- | TRBJ1-5 | - | TRBV3-1 | 16 | TGTGCCAGCAGCCAAGGGGGGACGTCGGGGGATCAGCCCCAGCATTTT | CASSQGGTSGDQPQHF
TRBD1 | TRBJ2-7 | - | TRBV6-1 | 17 | TGTGCCAGCAGTGAAGCCCCCGGGACAGGGATTTTTTACGAGCAGTACTTC | CASSEAPGTGIFYEQYF
- | TRBJ1-5 | - | TRBV4-3 | 14 | TGCGCCAGCAGCACGACGGTGGATTATCAGCCCCAGCATTTT | CASSTTVDYQPQHF
- | TRBJ2-7 | few | TRBV6-5 | 16 | TGTGCCAGCAGTTACTCTTTAGGGGGTATGGTCAACGAGCAGTACTTC | CASSYSLGGMVNEQYF
- | TRBJ1-1 | few | TRBV6-5 | 11 | TGTGCCAGCATCCAAGGCCAGGTGGCTTTCTTT | CASIQGQVAFF
TRBD1 | TRBJ2-7 | - | TRBV20-1 | 15 | TGCAGTGCTAGGCCGACCACCGGGGACAGGGCTCTGCAGTACTTC | CSARPTTGDRALQYF